This T cell receptor beta chain came from a study of blood T cell repertoires in COVID-19. Across the study: Sources were T cells, B-cell-depleted T cells, or PBMCs; the material itself was cDNA or gDNA.

The protocol was immunoSEQ multiplex PCR, while the TCRdb copy is restricted to in-frame clones and leaves out a portion. The sample contains some 64,000 clones, roughly 88% of which appear only once. V lost 5 bases to trimming and J lost 6 bases, with 14 bases between them. Per the germline V gene, CDR1 is MNHEY and CDR2 is SMNVEV (reference sequence). The CDR3 loop spans 15 amino acids. What was sequenced was peripheral blood. The receptor comes from a man between 70 and 80 years old with acute or convalescent COVID-19. The chain uses TRBV27 and TRBJ1-6; the D gene is possibly TRBD1 (6 bases). The CDR3 spells CASSPRQVFNSPLHF. CDR3 DNA sequence: TGTGCCAGCAGTCCGCGACAGGTTTTTAATTCACCCCTCCACTTT.